The 4 T cell receptor beta chains reported below all come from one sample, sequenced in a study of T cell responses to AZD1222 COVID-19 vaccine. Data came from immunoSEQ multiplex PCR; TCRdb stores just in-frame clones and leaves some out. The table lists 95,000 to 130,000 clones, roughly 93% of them singletons. The sequencing here drew on peripheral blood, taken 28 days after the second AZD1222 dose. The receptors were sampled from an adult who received the AZD1222 COVID-19 vaccine.

V gene TRBV19 combines with J gene TRBJ1-5; the D gene is possibly TRBD1 (6 bases). This CDR3 spans 15 amino acids. Trimming left V 3 bases short and J 5 bases short, with 14 bases between. The germline V gene has CDR1 LNHDA and CDR2 SQIVND (reference sequence). The DNA for the CDR3 is TGTGCCAGTAGTATGATGGGGGGGCGATATCAGCCCCAGCATTTT. Translating it yields CASSMMGGRYQPQHF.

The gene calls are TRBV6-5 and TRBJ2-4; perhaps TRBD2 as D (5 bases). CDR1 and CDR2 from the germline V gene are MNHEY and SVGAGI. The V gene lost 0 bases and the J gene lost 6 bases, with 9 bases spanning the gap. CDR3 length: 14 amino acids. In nucleotides, the CDR3 is TGTGCCAGCAGTTACTCGTACGGAGGAAACATTCAGTACTTC. This translates into CASSYSYGGNIQYF.

The rearrangement links TRBV27 to TRBJ2-7, with TRBD2 matching 9 bases. Germline assignment: CDR1 MNHEY and CDR2 SMNVEV (reference sequence). The ends lost 6 bases at V and 3 bases at J; junction bases unmatched: 6. The CDR3 totals 14 residues. CDR3 loop: CASRKLAGLYEQYF. CDR3 DNA sequence: TGTGCCAGCAGAAAACTAGCGGGCCTCTACGAGCAGTACTTC.

The chain recombines TRBV6-5 with TRBJ1-3; possible D gene TRBD1, 5 bases. CDR1 and CDR2 from the germline V gene are MNHEY and SVGAGI. This CDR3 is 16 amino acids long. Trimming shortened V by 2 bases and J by 0 bases, and 11 bases separated the two germline ends. In nucleotides, the CDR3 is TGTGCCAGCAGTTACGGGTCGACAGACTCTGGAAACACCATATATTTT. This gives the protein CASSYGSTDSGNTIYF.